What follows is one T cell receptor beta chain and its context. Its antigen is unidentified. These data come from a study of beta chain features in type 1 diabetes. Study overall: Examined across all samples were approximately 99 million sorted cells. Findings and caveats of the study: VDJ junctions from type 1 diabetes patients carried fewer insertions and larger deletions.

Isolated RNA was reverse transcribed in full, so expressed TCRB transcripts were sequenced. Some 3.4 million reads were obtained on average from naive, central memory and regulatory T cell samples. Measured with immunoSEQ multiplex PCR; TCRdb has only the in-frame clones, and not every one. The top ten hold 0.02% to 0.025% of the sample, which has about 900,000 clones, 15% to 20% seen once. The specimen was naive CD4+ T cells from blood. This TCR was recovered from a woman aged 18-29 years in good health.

CDR3 bases: TGTGCCAGCCAGGGACTGGATAGCAATCAGCCCCAGCATTTT. Amino acids: CASQGLDSNQPQHF. The chain carries TRBV5-4 and TRBJ1-5, with a possible D match to TRBD1 (5 bases). The CDR3 runs to 14 residues. CDR1 is SGHNT, CDR2 YYREEE, per germline (reference sequence). Trimming took off 7 bases at V and 0 bases at J, with 11 bases between the two ends.